This section outlines one TCR beta chain sequence together with its context. Its antigen remains unknown. Sequencing used immunoSEQ multiplex PCR; TCRdb keeps in-frame clones, though not all of them. The sample lists 1,500 to 2,000 clones, roughly 79% occurring once. This record belongs to a study of T cells after posttransplantation cyclophosphamide. The study's findings and limits: Donor CD8+ memory clones often dominated recipient blood repertoires at later times. Skin or GI-infiltrating T cells shared few TRB sequences with blood. Recipient CMV seropositivity and CMV reactivation strongly tracked TRB clonality.

Trimming cost V 1 base and J 2 bases, with 7 bases left between them. The CDR3 is 14 residues long. The V gene's germline CDR1 is SGHVS and CDR2 FQNEAQ. A marrow graft followed busulfan-fludarabine conditioning, with cyclophosphamide on days +3 and +4. The rearrangement joins TRBV7-8 to TRBJ2-3; D gene uncertain. This sample comprised PBMCs, obtained around 290 days after allogeneic stem cell transplant with posttransplant cyclophosphamide. The receptor was isolated from a young adult male patient who received an allogeneic stem cell transplant from a related donor, was CMV-positive, and had acute GVHD only. Some T cells may arise from the graft donor. The CDR3, as DNA: TGTGCCAGCAGCTTAGACGTAGACACAGATACGCAGTATTTT. It yields the protein CASSLDVDTDTQYF. The variable domain in full, completed from reference TRBV7-8 and TRBJ2-3, reads GAGVSQSPRYKVAKRGQDVALRCDPISGHVSLFWYQQALGQGPEFLTYFQNEAQLDKSGLPSDRFFAERPEGSVSTLKIQRTQQEDSAVYLCASSLDVDTDTQYFGPGTRLTVL.